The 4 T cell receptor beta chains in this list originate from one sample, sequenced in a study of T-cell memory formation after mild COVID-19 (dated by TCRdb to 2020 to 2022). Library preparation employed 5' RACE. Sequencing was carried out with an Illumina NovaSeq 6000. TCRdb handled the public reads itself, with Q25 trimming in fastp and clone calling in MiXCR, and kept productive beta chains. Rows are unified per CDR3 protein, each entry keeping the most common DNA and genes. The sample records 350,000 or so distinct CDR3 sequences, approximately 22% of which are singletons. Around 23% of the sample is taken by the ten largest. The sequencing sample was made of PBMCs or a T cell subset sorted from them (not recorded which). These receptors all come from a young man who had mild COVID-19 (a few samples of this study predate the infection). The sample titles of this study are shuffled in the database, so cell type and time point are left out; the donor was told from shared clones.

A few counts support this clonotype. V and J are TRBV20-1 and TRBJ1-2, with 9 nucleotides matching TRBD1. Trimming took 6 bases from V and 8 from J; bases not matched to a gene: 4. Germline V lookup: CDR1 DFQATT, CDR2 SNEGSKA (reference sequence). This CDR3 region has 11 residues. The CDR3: CSAGTGNGYTF. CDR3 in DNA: TGCAGTGCAGGGACAGGGAACGGCTACACCTTC.

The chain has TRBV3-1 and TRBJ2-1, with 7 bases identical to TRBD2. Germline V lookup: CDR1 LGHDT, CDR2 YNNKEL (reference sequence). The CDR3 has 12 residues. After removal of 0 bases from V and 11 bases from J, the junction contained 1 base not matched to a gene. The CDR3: CASSQERGKQFF. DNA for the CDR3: TGTGCCAGCAGCCAAGAGCGGGGGAAGCAGTTCTTC.

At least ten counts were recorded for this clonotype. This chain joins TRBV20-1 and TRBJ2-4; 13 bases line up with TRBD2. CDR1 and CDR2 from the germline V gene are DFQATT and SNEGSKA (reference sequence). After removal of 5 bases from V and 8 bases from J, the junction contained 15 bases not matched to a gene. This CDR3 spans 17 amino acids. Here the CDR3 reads CSASGLAGAPLRDIQYF. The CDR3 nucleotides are TGCAGTGCTTCTGGACTAGCGGGGGCCCCATTACGGGACATTCAGTACTTC.

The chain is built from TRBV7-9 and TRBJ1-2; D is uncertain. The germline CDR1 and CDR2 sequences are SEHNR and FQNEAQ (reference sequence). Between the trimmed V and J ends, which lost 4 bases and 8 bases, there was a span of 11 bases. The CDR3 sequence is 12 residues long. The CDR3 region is CASSSPVMGYTF. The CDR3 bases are TGTGCCAGCAGCTCTCCCGTGATGGGCTACACCTTC.